The 28 T cell receptor beta chains reported below all come from one sample, sequenced in a study of T cell responses to AZD1222 COVID-19 vaccine. Data came from immunoSEQ multiplex PCR; TCRdb stores just in-frame clones and leaves some out. The profile shows about 42,000 clones, approximately 88% of them singletons. This sample comprised peripheral blood, obtained 28 days after the second AZD1222 dose. These receptors came from an adult who received the AZD1222 COVID-19 vaccine.

In its sample, this clone was seen once. This chain connects TRBV6-5 to TRBJ1-2; D is unresolved. Germline CDR1 is MNHEY and CDR2 is SVGAGI. The CDR3 has 14 amino acids. V gave up 7 bases and J gave up 3 bases, with 15 bases separating them. The CDR3 DNA reads as TGTGCCAGCACCGAAGTAGGGCGCGACTATGGCTACACCTTC. As protein: CASTEVGRDYGYTF.

As concerns this clone: At one end the junction does not follow the germline gene, possibly because of a read error. The chain carries TRBV7-7 and TRBJ2-2; D perhaps matches TRBD1 (5 bases). Germline V gene lookup returns CDR1 SSHAT and CDR2 FNYEAQ (reference sequence). The CDR3 is made up of 13 amino acids. The chain's CDR3 is CASSLQGAGELFF. CDR3 nucleotides: TGTGCTAGCAGCCTACAAGGGGCCGGGGAGCTGTTTTTT.

This clone is a singleton in its sample. Here the CDR3 reads CASSLTGGDAEAFF. CDR3 DNA: TGTGCCAGCAGCTTAACAGGGGGCGACGCTGAAGCTTTCTTT. The rearrangement uses TRBV6-5 and TRBJ1-1, with 9 positions matching TRBD1. V was pared by 6 bases and J by 6 bases, with 8 bases of the junction left unmatched. Germline V CDR1 and CDR2: MNHEY, SVGAGI. The CDR3 consists of 14 residues.

The table lists this clone with a few counts. This chain uses TRBV5-5 with TRBJ1-6; the D gene is possibly TRBD1 (5 bases). In germline, CDR1 is SGHKS, CDR2 YYEKEE (reference sequence). Deletions cut 5 bases from V and 7 bases from J, with 10 bases between. The CDR3 totals 13 residues. CDR3 sequence reads: CASSQNRNSPLHF. The CDR3 DNA follows: TGTGCCAGCAGTCAAAACAGGAATTCACCCCTCCACTTT. Variable domain in full (rest from reference TRBV5-5 and TRBJ1-6): DAGVTQSPTHLIKTRGQQVTLRCSPISGHKSVSWYQQVLGQGPQFIFQYYEKEERGRGNFPDRFSARQFPNYSSELNVNALLLGDSALYLCASSQNRNSPLHFGNGTRLTVT.

By its share, this clone is medium-sized (0.01 to 0.1%). Because the CDR3 is missing its conserved closing phenylalanine or tryptophan, this is likely a read error. The DNA is omitted, as the CDR3 cannot be located on it reliably, and the CDR3 follows TCRdb's listing. The chain carries TRBV6-4 and TRBJ1-2. The germline V gene has CDR1 MRHNA and CDR2 SNTAGT. The CDR3 numbers 8 amino acids, ends counted. The CDR3 loop reads CASMSPGL.

This chain links TRBV2 with TRBJ2-3; 7 bases align to TRBD2. V was pared by 1 base and J by 4 bases, with 8 bases of the junction left unmatched. Germline V gene sequence: CDR1 SNHLY, CDR2 FYNNEI. This CDR3 spans 16 amino acids. The CDR3 here is CASSEVASGVSDTQYF. In DNA, the CDR3 is TGTGCCAGCAGTGAAGTGGCTAGCGGAGTTTCAGATACGCAGTATTTT.

The genes are TRBV21-1 and TRBJ1-5. TRBV21-1 is a recognized pseudogene. The CDR3 has 15 amino acids. The CDR3 region is CASSKALLGGLPQHF. The CDR3 DNA sequence: TGTGCCAGCAGCAAAGCGCTTTTGGGGGGTCTGCCCCAGCATTTT.

Concerning this clone: One end of the junction does not line up with germline, which may come from a read error. The chain has TRBV6-5 and TRBJ1-1, with D unclear. CDR3 length: 13 amino acids. The germline CDR1 and CDR2 sequences are MNHEY and SVGAGI. The CDR3 nucleotides read TGTGCCAGCAGTCTACGGACGAACGCTGAAGCTTTCTTT. Its translation is CASSLRTNAEAFF.

This chain links TRBV19 with TRBJ1-2; TRBD1 matches 7 bases. The CDR3 extends over 11 amino acids. The ends lost 10 bases at V and 4 bases at J; junction bases unmatched: 3. Germline V gene lookup returns CDR1 LNHDA and CDR2 SQIVND (reference sequence). The CDR3 protein is CATQGVYGYTF. DNA for the CDR3: TGTGCCACCCAGGGGGTCTATGGCTACACCTTC.

The V call is TRBV7-3, the J call TRBJ1-2, with a tentative D call TRBD1 (5 bases). The CDR3 runs to 15 residues. Germline CDR1 and CDR2: SGHTA and FQGTGA. V was trimmed by 5 bases and J by 6 bases, leaving 19 bases between them. This chain's CDR3 is CASSPRPGRGDGYTF. In DNA, the CDR3 is TGTGCCAGCAGCCCCCGGCCAGGGAGAGGCGATGGCTACACCTTC.

The gene calls are TRBV13 and TRBJ1-6, with D possibly matching TRBD1 (6 bases). The CDR3 consists of 14 residues. Trimming removed 6 bases from V and 6 bases from J, with 12 bases in between. Germline V lookup: CDR1 PRHDT, CDR2 FYEKMQ (reference sequence). The chain's CDR3 is CASRDGQINSPLHF. The CDR3 DNA follows: TGTGCCAGCAGGGACGGACAGATTAATTCACCCCTCCACTTT. Filled out from reference TRBV13 and TRBJ1-6, the complete variable domain reads AAGVIQSPRHLIKEKRETATLKCYPIPRHDTVYWYQQGPGQDPQFLISFYEKMQSDKGSIPDRFSAQQFSDYHSELNMSSLELGDSALYFCASRDGQINSPLHFGNGTRLTVT.

CDR3 bases: TGTGCCAGCAGTTACAGACAGGTCGTTAGCTATGGCTACACCTTC. Amino acids: CASSYRQVVSYGYTF. The chain combines TRBV6-5 with TRBJ1-2, with a weak D call TRBD1 (6 bases). The germline V gene has CDR1 MNHEY and CDR2 SVGAGI. CDR3 size: 15 residues. Trimming removed 2 bases at V and 4 bases at J, with 14 bases between.

The chain joins TRBV27 to TRBJ2-6, with D possibly being TRBD2 (6 bases). From germline, CDR1 is MNHEY and CDR2 SMNVEV (reference sequence). This CDR3 is built from 19 residues. The ends were cut back, 3 bases at V and 2 bases at J, with 20 bases in the middle. This CDR3 is CASSFLGGKGGAGANVLTF. The CDR3 nucleotides read TGTGCCAGCAGTTTTCTTGGAGGGAAAGGAGGCGCTGGGGCCAACGTCCTGACTTTC.

This rearrangement joins TRBV6-2 or TRBV6-3 to TRBJ2-2; 10 bases match TRBD1. The germline gives CDR1 MNHEY, CDR2 SVGEGT. V dropped 4 bases and J dropped 3; count of bases not matched to a gene: 2. The CDR3 spans 15 residues. The DNA for the CDR3 is TGTGCCAGCAGTTCGGGACAGGGGTACACCGGGGAGCTGTTTTTT. Amino acid sequence: CASSSGQGYTGELFF.

The V and J genes are TRBV7-3 and TRBJ1-1, with D tentatively TRBD1 (5 bases). The CDR3 loop spans 15 amino acids. Trimming pared 2 bases from V and 0 bases from J, leaving 10 bases between. Per the germline V gene, CDR1 is SGHTA and CDR2 is FQGTGA. The CDR3 spells CASSLGGRMNTEAFF. Here the CDR3 DNA reads TGTGCCAGCAGCTTAGGGGGAAGGATGAACACTGAAGCTTTCTTT.

The DNA for the CDR3 is TGTGCCAGCAGCCTCACAGGGTCCCCCGGGGCCAACGTCCTGACTTTC. Its protein is CASSLTGSPGANVLTF. The chain links TRBV9 to TRBJ2-6; a possible D gene is TRBD1 (6 bases). Between the trimmed V and J ends, which lost 4 bases and 4 bases, there was a span of 15 bases. The CDR3 is made up of 16 amino acids. Germline values: CDR1 SGDLS, CDR2 YYNGEE. The variable domain in full, with the rest retrieved from reference TRBV9 and TRBJ2-6, is DSGVTQTPKHLITATGQRVTLRCSPRSGDLSVYWYQQSLDQGLQFLIQYYNGEERAKGNILERFSAQQFPDLHSELNLSSLELGDSALYFCASSLTGSPGANVLTFGAGSRLTVL.

The V and J genes are TRBV7-9 and TRBJ1-1; D unclear. CDR3 length equals 14 residues. Between the trimmed V and J ends, which lost 7 bases and 0 bases, there was a span of 12 bases. The germline CDR1 and CDR2 sequences are SEHNR and FQNEAQ (reference sequence). The CDR3 spells CASNPGSMNTEAFF. CDR3 coding DNA: TGTGCCAGCAACCCGGGGAGCATGAACACTGAAGCTTTCTTT. Drawing the rest from reference TRBV7-9 and TRBJ1-1, the complete variable domain is DTGVSQNPRHKITKRGQNVTFRCDPISEHNRLYWYRQTLGQGPEFLTYFQNEAQLEKSRLLSDRFSAERPKGSFSTLEIQRTEQGDSAMYLCASNPGSMNTEAFFGQGTRLTVV.

The V call is TRBV18, the J call TRBJ2-5; 8 positions agree with TRBD1. The V gene's germline CDR1 is KGHSH and CDR2 LQKENI. The CDR3 covers 16 residues. V lost 8 bases and J lost 2; bases outside the gene matches: 13. The CDR3 loop is CASRPRDRFSQETQYF. For the CDR3, the DNA is TGTGCCAGCCGCCCCCGGGACAGGTTCTCTCAAGAGACCCAGTACTTC.

The chain carries TRBV18 and TRBJ2-3; TRBD1 matches 9 bases. Trimming took 8 bases from V and 1 from J; bases not matched to a gene: 4. The CDR3 is 14 amino acids. Germline V gene lookup returns CDR1 KGHSH and CDR2 LQKENI. This CDR3 is CASHRDRGTDTQYF. Here the CDR3 DNA reads TGTGCCAGCCACCGGGACAGGGGCACAGATACGCAGTATTTT.

CDR3: CASSLNVRESPLHF. In DNA, the CDR3 is TGTGCCAGCAGTTTAAACGTTCGGGAATCACCCCTCCACTTT. The J gene is TRBJ1-6, the V gene TRBV27; no reliable D call. Trimming shortened V by 2 bases and J by 10 bases, and 12 bases separated the two germline ends. The CDR3 loop spans 14 amino acids. Germline values: CDR1 MNHEY, CDR2 SMNVEV (reference sequence).

This clone was seen once. The chain recombines TRBV7-8 with TRBJ2-7, with D possibly TRBD1 on 6 matching bases. CDR3 length: 15 residues. Per the germline V gene, CDR1 is SGHVS and CDR2 is FQNEAQ. Trimming pared 2 bases from V and 4 bases from J, leaving 15 bases between. As DNA, the CDR3 is TGTGCCAGCAGCTTACGGTTACAGGGACCTTACGAGCAGTACTTC. Protein product: CASSLRLQGPYEQYF.

The rearrangement uses TRBV30 and TRBJ1-4; TRBD1 might be the D (6 bases). Germline-derived CDR1 and CDR2 are GTSNPN and SVGIG (reference sequence). Trimming stripped 1 base from V and 7 bases from J, with 16 bases between. The CDR3 length is 15 residues. The CDR3 bases are TGTGCCTGGAGTGACTACAGGGCCGGCGGTGAAAAACTGTTTTTT. It specifies CAWSDYRAGGEKLFF.

The V gene is TRBV5-6, the J gene TRBJ1-2, with a weak D call TRBD1 (5 bases). Germline-derived CDR1 and CDR2 are SGHDT and YYEEEE. Trimming left V 2 bases short and J 1 base short, with 12 bases between. This CDR3 spans 15 amino acids. The CDR3 region is CASSFGGMGNYGYTF. In DNA form, the CDR3 reads TGTGCCAGCAGCTTCGGGGGTATGGGTAACTATGGCTACACCTTC. Full variable domain (remainder filled in from reference TRBV5-6 and TRBJ1-2): DAGVTQSPTHLIKTRGQQVTLRCSPKSGHDTVSWYQQALGQGPQFIFQYYEEEERQRGNFPDRFSGHQFPNYSSELNVNALLLGDSALYLCASSFGGMGNYGYTFGSGTRLTVV.

This rearrangement joins TRBV6-5 to TRBJ2-7; 8 bases agree with TRBD2. V shed 7 bases, J shed 3 bases, and the junction held 11 bases outside the gene matches. The length of the CDR3 is 15 residues. Germline CDR1 MNHEY, CDR2 SVGAGI. This chain's CDR3 is CASKASGGPYYEQYF. CDR3 in DNA: TGTGCCAGCAAGGCCAGCGGGGGCCCCTACTACGAGCAGTACTTC.

This rearrangement joins TRBV9 to TRBJ2-4, with 8 bases lining up with TRBD2. With 0 bases clipped from V and 2 bases from J, the junction kept 7 bases outside the gene matches. Germline CDR1 and CDR2: SGDLS and YYNGEE. The CDR3 is made up of 17 amino acids. The CDR3 nucleotides are TGTGCCAGCAGCGTAGAGAGCGGGGGTTGGTCCAAAAACATTCAGTACTTC. Residues: CASSVESGGWSKNIQYF. Full variable domain (rest looked up from reference TRBV9 and TRBJ2-4): DSGVTQTPKHLITATGQRVTLRCSPRSGDLSVYWYQQSLDQGLQFLIQYYNGEERAKGNILERFSAQQFPDLHSELNLSSLELGDSALYFCASSVESGGWSKNIQYFGAGTRLSVL.

This chain connects TRBV27 to TRBJ1-2; TRBD1 might be the D (5 bases). From germline, CDR1 is MNHEY and CDR2 SMNVEV (reference sequence). V was pared by 5 bases and J by 8 bases, with 15 bases between. This CDR3 spans 13 amino acids. The CDR3 here is CASSLQGAGGYTF. The CDR3, as DNA: TGTGCCAGCAGTCTTCAGGGTGCTGGGGGCTACACCTTC.

This chain uses TRBV28 with TRBJ1-2; D is possibly TRBD1 (5 bases). Between the trimmed V and J ends, which lost 6 bases and 3 bases, there was a span of 17 bases. The CDR3 covers 15 residues. Germline CDR1 reads MDHEN; CDR2 reads SYDVKM. The CDR3 DNA is TGTGCCAGCAGGATTACGGGACGTACGTACTATGGCTACACCTTC. Protein sequence: CASRITGRTYYGYTF.

This clone turned up a few times. CDR3 sequence: CASSQHRGPTDTQYF. CDR3 DNA: TGCGCCAGCAGCCAACACAGGGGGCCGACAGATACGCAGTATTTT. This sequence joins TRBV4-1 and TRBJ2-3; 9 positions match TRBD1. With 2 bases clipped from V and 3 bases from J, the junction kept 3 bases outside the gene matches. Germline V lookup: CDR1 MGHRA, CDR2 YSYEKL. CDR3 size: 15 residues.